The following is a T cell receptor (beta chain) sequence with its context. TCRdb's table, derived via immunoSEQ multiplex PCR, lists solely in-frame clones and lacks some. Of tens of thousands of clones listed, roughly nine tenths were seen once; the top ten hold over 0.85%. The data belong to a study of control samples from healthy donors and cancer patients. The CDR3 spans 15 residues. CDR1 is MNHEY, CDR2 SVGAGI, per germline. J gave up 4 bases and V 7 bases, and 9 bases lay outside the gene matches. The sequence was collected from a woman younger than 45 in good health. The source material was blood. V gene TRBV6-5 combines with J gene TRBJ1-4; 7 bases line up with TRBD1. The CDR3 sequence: CASTRGGQFNEKLFF. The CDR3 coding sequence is TGTGCCAGCACCCGAGGGGGACAGTTTAATGAAAAACTGTTTTTT.